The 27 T cell receptor beta chains presented below share a single source sample, sequenced in a study of blood T cell repertoires in COVID-19. Produced via immunoSEQ multiplex PCR; TCRdb's table is partial and in-frame only. The repertoire holds about 290,000 clones, with roughly 89% as singletons. Sequencing was carried out using peripheral blood. The receptors originated from a woman in her thirties with COVID-19, enrolled during active disease.

The chain uses TRBV6-5 and TRBJ2-7; 7 bases line up with TRBD1. The V segment lost 2 bases and the J segment 3 bases; nucleotides outside the gene matches: 10. Per the germline V gene, CDR1 is MNHEY and CDR2 is SVGAGI. The CDR3 spans 16 residues. This CDR3 reads CASSYTRQGRYYEQYF. Written as DNA, the CDR3 is TGTGCCAGCAGTTACACCCGACAGGGCCGTTACTACGAGCAGTACTTC.

The CDR3: CASSPERGGYNEQFF. As DNA, the CDR3 is TGTGCCAGCAGCCCCGAGCGGGGGGGTTACAATGAGCAGTTCTTC. The chain joins TRBV3-1 (or the pseudogene TRBV3-2) to TRBJ2-1, with 10 bases aligning to TRBD2. The junction had 4 bases not matched to a gene; V was cut back by 4 bases and J by 4 bases. The germline gives CDR1 LGHDT, CDR2 YNNKEL (reference sequence). The CDR3 is 15 amino acids.

This sequence joins TRBV30 and TRBJ1-2; 9 bases align to TRBD1. With 5 bases clipped from V and 3 bases from J, the junction kept 10 bases outside the gene matches. The CDR3 loop spans 15 amino acids. The germline CDR1 and CDR2 sequences are GTSNPN and SVGIG (reference sequence). The CDR3, as DNA: TGTGCCTGGGTAGGGGACAGGGAGAGTGACTATGGCTACACCTTC. It yields the protein CAWVGDRESDYGYTF.

The genes are TRBV19 and TRBJ1-5, with D unclear. Germline CDR1 is LNHDA and CDR2 is SQIVND (reference sequence). CDR3 size: 13 residues. Trimming took 3 bases from V and 11 from J, leaving 14 bases between them. CDR3 sequence: CASSISQLVAQHF. The CDR3 region has the DNA TGTGCCAGTAGTATTAGCCAACTGGTGGCCCAGCATTTT.

In regard to this clone: At one end, the junction sequence differs from germline, possibly due to a read error. This chain joins TRBV6-1 and TRBJ1-4; TRBD1 aligns across 9 bases. The CDR3 is 14 residues long. Germline V gene data show CDR1 as MNHNS and CDR2 as SASEGT. This CDR3 is CASSEDRGTGKVLF. The CDR3 coding sequence is TGTGCCAGCAGTGAAGATAGGGGGACAGGGAAGGTCCTCTTT.

The chain has TRBV7-2 and TRBJ2-2; D is ambiguous. Germline CDR1 SGHTA, CDR2 FQGNSA. The germline V and J ends were trimmed by 3 bases and 4 bases, with 9 bases remaining between them. This CDR3 spans 14 amino acids. Here the CDR3 reads CASSFYVGTGELFF. The DNA for the CDR3 is TGTGCCAGCAGCTTTTATGTCGGCACCGGGGAGCTGTTTTTT.

The V call is TRBV19, the J call TRBJ2-1, with 7 bases fitting TRBD2. After removal of 3 bases from V and 7 bases from J, the junction contained 9 bases not matched to a gene. The CDR3 is 15 amino acids. Germline V CDR1 and CDR2: LNHDA, SQIVND (reference sequence). CDR3 region: CASSMVWVGGNEQFF. The CDR3 DNA reads TGTGCCAGTAGTATGGTATGGGTGGGAGGGAATGAGCAGTTCTTC.

In DNA form, the CDR3 reads TGTGCCAGCAGCCGAAATCTGGGAGGGAATTCACCCCTCCACTTT. It translates to CASSRNLGGNSPLHF. The rearrangement links TRBV2 to TRBJ1-6, with unresolved D. The CDR3 is made up of 15 amino acids. V dropped 6 bases and J dropped 7 bases, with 16 bases sitting between them. Germline V gene lookup returns CDR1 SNHLY and CDR2 FYNNEI.

The CDR3 region is CASSLGWDRGKETQYF. The CDR3 DNA follows: TGCGCCAGCAGCTTGGGATGGGACAGGGGGAAAGAGACCCAGTACTTC. V and J are TRBV5-1 and TRBJ2-5; 11 bases are a match to TRBD1. Germline CDR1 and CDR2: SGHRS and YFSETQ. V shed 0 bases, J shed 3 bases, and the junction held 4 bases outside the gene matches. The CDR3 covers 16 residues.

The chain is built from TRBV27 and TRBJ2-7; no definite D call. This CDR3 has 11 amino acids. V gave up 7 bases and J gave up 3 bases, with 7 bases separating them. Germline V gene lookup returns CDR1 MNHEY and CDR2 SMNVEV (reference sequence). CDR3 in amino acids: CASNSGYEQYF. In nucleotides, the CDR3 is TGTGCCAGCAACTCCGGCTACGAGCAGTACTTC.

V usage is TRBV5-1 and J usage is TRBJ2-5, with 11 bases lining up with TRBD2. The length of the CDR3 is 16 residues. Germline loops: CDR1 SGHRS, CDR2 YFSETQ. After removal of 2 bases from V and 0 bases from J, the junction contained 3 bases not matched to a gene. The CDR3 DNA is TGCGCCAGCAGCTTCGGGACTAGCGGTAACCAAGAGACCCAGTACTTC. It is translated as CASSFGTSGNQETQYF.

The chain has TRBV5-1 and TRBJ1-4, with 9 bases aligning to TRBD1. CDR3 length: 15 residues. The junction had 10 bases not matched to a gene; V was cut back by 4 bases and J by 9 bases. Germline V gene data show CDR1 as SGHRS and CDR2 as YFSETQ. The CDR3 nucleotides are TGCGCCAGCAGCCCCCTTCCGGACAGGGGTCAAAAACTGTTTTTT. Translated: CASSPLPDRGQKLFF.

The rearrangement uses TRBV9 and TRBJ2-7, with 10 bases lining up with TRBD1. V lost 0 bases, J lost 4 bases, and 4 bases stayed unmatched. This CDR3 comprises 15 residues. Germline CDR1 and CDR2: SGDLS and YYNGEE. The CDR3 DNA reads TGTGCCAGCAGCGTAGGGGTGGGACAGGGGTACGAGCAGTACTTC. Protein sequence: CASSVGVGQGYEQYF.

This chain links TRBV30 with TRBJ1-6, with TRBD1 matching over 7 bases. The junction had 8 bases not matched to a gene; V was cut back by 3 bases and J by 0 bases. The CDR3 consists of 17 residues. Looked up from germline, CDR1 is GTSNPN and CDR2 is SVGIG (reference sequence). The CDR3 nucleotides are TGTGCCTGGAGAACGCGGACAGGAGGCTCCTATAATTCACCCCTCCACTTT. This gives the protein CAWRTRTGGSYNSPLHF. Based on the CDR3 plus reference TRBV30 and TRBJ1-6, the full variable domain is SQTIHQWPATLVQPVGSPLSLECTVEGTSNPNLYWYRQAAGRGLQLLFYSVGIGQISSEVPQNLSASRPQDRQFILSSKKLLLSDSGFYLCAWRTRTGGSYNSPLHFGNGTRLTVT.

This chain connects TRBV6-6 to TRBJ1-6, with D maybe TRBD1 (6 bases). Trimming cost V 6 bases and J 10 bases, with 13 bases left between them. The CDR3 extends over 13 amino acids. CDR1 and CDR2 from the germline V gene are MNHNY and SVGAGI (reference sequence). As DNA, the CDR3 is TGTGCCAGCAGCGAAAAGGACAGATCACCCCTCCACTTT. Translating it yields CASSEKDRSPLHF.

V and J are TRBV4-1 and TRBJ2-5; D uncertain. The V gene's germline CDR1 is MGHRA and CDR2 YSYEKL. V lost 4 bases, J lost 3 bases, and 12 bases lay in between. The CDR3 length is 14 residues. The chain's CDR3 is CASSRFSREETQYF. In DNA, the CDR3 is TGCGCCAGCAGCCGATTTTCTAGAGAAGAGACCCAGTACTTC.

This chain joins TRBV5-1 and TRBJ2-3; TRBD1 might be the D (5 bases). The CDR3 sequence is 14 residues long. The ends were cut back, 4 bases at V and 1 base at J, with 10 bases in the middle. Germline CDR1 SGHRS, CDR2 YFSETQ. The CDR3 DNA reads as TGCGCCAGCAGCCCAGGGTATCGCACAGATACGCAGTATTTT. This encodes CASSPGYRTDTQYF.

The J gene is TRBJ2-7, the V gene TRBV6-5, with D perhaps matching TRBD2 (5 bases). CDR1 MNHEY and CDR2 SVGAGI come from the germline V gene. The CDR3 runs 14 residues. Trimming left V 8 bases short and J 3 bases short, with 17 bases between. The CDR3 sequence: CASARAGVFYEQYF. The CDR3 nucleotides are TGTGCCAGCGCGAGGGCCGGGGTGTTCTACGAGCAGTACTTC.

The rearrangement links TRBV6-1 to TRBJ2-7, with a possible D match to TRBD2 (5 bases). V lost 3 bases, J lost 5 bases, and 17 bases lay in between. Germline CDR1 MNHNS, CDR2 SASEGT. The length of the CDR3 is 15 residues. The DNA for the CDR3 is TGTGCCAGCAGTGAGAGAGGAGCGGCAGGCCACGAGCAGTACTTC. It is translated as CASSERGAAGHEQYF.

V usage is TRBV6-6 and J usage is TRBJ2-7, with a weak D call TRBD1 (5 bases). Germline V gene lookup returns CDR1 MNHNY and CDR2 SVGAGI (reference sequence). V was shortened by 0 bases and J by 0 bases, with 9 bases between the two germline ends. This CDR3 contains 15 residues. Here the CDR3 DNA reads TGTGCCAGCAGTTACTCTGGGGCCCCCTCCTACGAGCAGTACTTC. It is translated as CASSYSGAPSYEQYF.

The chain has TRBV5-6 and TRBJ2-1, with 8 positions matching TRBD2. The CDR3 has 17 amino acids. Germline V gene sequence: CDR1 SGHDT, CDR2 YYEEEE. Trimming took 0 bases from V and 3 from J; bases not matched to a gene: 8. DNA of the CDR3: TGTGCCAGCAGCTTGGTGAGACTAGCGCGGGACTACAATGAGCAGTTCTTC. It is translated as CASSLVRLARDYNEQFF.

The V call is TRBV24-1, the J call TRBJ2-1; 9 nucleotides agree with TRBD2. V trimming: 5 bases; J trimming: 5 bases; junction bases outside the gene matches: 6. The CDR3 is made up of 15 amino acids. The germline V gene has CDR1 KGHDR and CDR2 SFDVKD. The CDR3 loop is CATSGGGVYHNEQFF. The CDR3, as DNA: TGTGCCACCAGTGGCGGGGGGGTATATCACAATGAGCAGTTCTTC.

This clone was found a few times. J is TRBJ1-2 and V is TRBV7-9; 7 nucleotides align to TRBD1. Looked up from germline, CDR1 is SEHNR and CDR2 is FQNEAQ (reference sequence). The CDR3 has 14 residues. The trim removed 0 bases at V and 3 bases at J, leaving 1 base unmatched. As DNA, the CDR3 is TGTGCCAGCAGCTTAGCCCAGGGGGACTATGGCTACACCTTC. Amino acids: CASSLAQGDYGYTF. Looking up the rest from reference TRBV7-9 and TRBJ1-2 gives the full variable domain: DTGVSQNPRHKITKRGQNVTFRCDPISEHNRLYWYRQTLGQGPEFLTYFQNEAQLEKSRLLSDRFSAERPKGSFSTLEIQRTEQGDSAMYLCASSLAQGDYGYTFGSGTRLTVV.

This clone was observed a handful of times. The chain recombines TRBV5-1 with TRBJ2-7, with D tentatively TRBD1 (5 bases). CDR3 length equals 13 residues. The V and J ends lost 1 base and 5 bases respectively, with 10 bases between them. Germline CDR1 SGHRS, CDR2 YFSETQ. The CDR3 nucleotides are TGCGCCAGCAGCTTGTCAGGGATCGACGAGCAGTACTTC. It specifies CASSLSGIDEQYF.

Only a few counts were recorded for this clone. The chain recombines TRBV6-2 or TRBV6-3 with TRBJ1-6; 7 bases are shared with TRBD1. The trim removed 6 bases at V and 0 bases at J, leaving 14 bases unmatched. The CDR3 is 19 residues long. Per germline, CDR1 MNHEY and CDR2 SVGEGT. This CDR3 is CASSHRDSRLSSYNSPLHF. As DNA, the CDR3 is TGTGCCAGCAGCCACCGGGACAGCCGACTGAGCTCCTATAATTCACCCCTCCACTTT.

V gene TRBV7-9 combines with J gene TRBJ2-3; no definite D call. The V end was cut by 1 base, the J end by 3 bases, with 5 bases between. The CDR3 consists of 13 residues. CDR1 and CDR2 from the germline V gene are SEHNR and FQNEAQ (reference sequence). The CDR3 sequence: CASSLGGTDTQYF. CDR3 DNA sequence: TGTGCCAGCAGCTTAGGAGGAACAGATACGCAGTATTTT.

In DNA, the CDR3 is TGCAGTGCTAGAGTACGGGAGACCCAGTACTTC. Translating it yields CSARVRETQYF. The chain recombines TRBV20-1 with TRBJ2-5; no definite D call. Trimming left V 1 base short and J 5 bases short, with 5 bases between. CDR3 length: 11 residues. Germline V lookup: CDR1 DFQATT, CDR2 SNEGSKA (reference sequence).